This paragraph covers one T cell receptor beta chain sequence. No cognate antigen has been identified for it. Per-base qualities were not stored, and no clone one base away is much larger. Compared with germline, V lacks 5 bases and J lacks 4 bases; bases without a gene match: 10. The CDR3 spans 16 residues, from the cysteine through the phenylalanine. Only the CDR3 portion is preserved as DNA: 48 bases, with reading frame beginning at the first base. CDR1 and CDR2, looked up from the germline V gene (reference sequence), are SEHNR and FQNEAQ. The library came from the immunoSEQ multiplex PCR assay. For the multiplex PCR, a mixture combining 60 forward primers for TCR Vbeta segments and 13 reverse primers for TCR Jbeta segments was used. The CDR3 region of rearranged TCR beta genes was amplified from genomic DNA by a multiplex PCR assay. On the Illumina HiSeq System, the amplified TCR beta libraries were sequenced as 87-base-pair reads. As for the original processing: A later analysis tallied 75 million to 95 million unique TCR beta chains across the 666 repertoires, and about 10 million of those chains were shared by two or more donors. A nearest-neighbor algorithm error-corrected the raw reads and collapsed the reads into unique sequences, merging closely related sequences to remove PCR and sequencing errors. CDR3 sequences were aligned to IMGT reference sequences to assign V, D and J gene segments. For a sequence to be retained, at least a six-nucleotide match to both a V gene segment and a J gene segment was required. Rearrangements were classified as productive when the CDR3 lacked stop codons and remained in frame with V and J, and all other rearrangements were classified as non-productive. Following IMGT convention, CDR3 was defined as the stretch from the second conserved V-encoded cysteine to the conserved J-encoded phenylalanine. The earlier analysis of some 600 of the donors excluded sequences that lacked an unambiguous match to a single V gene segment. An earlier analysis of several hundred of the donors called V segments functional above 56.7% productive rearrangements and segregating when the between-donor standard deviation exceeded 5%. To diagnose cytomegalovirus status from the catalog of TCR beta chain sequences, a statistical classification framework was built. In a later analysis, TCR nucleotide sequences were compared against IMGT/GENE-DB human TR gene sequences so that V and J genes could be assigned. Using the TCRdist pipeline, a later analysis assigned CDR3 sequences along with most-parsimonious VDJ recombination scenarios. A later analysis defined each TCR beta chain by its CDR3 amino acid sequence plus V-gene family, and excluded reads lacking a unique V-gene family. In a later analysis, nearly 600 highly shared, low-generation-probability nucleotide sequences were removed to address suspected cross-contamination and a sequencing artifact. In a later analysis, a clonal expansion index for each public chain was calculated from normalized within-repertoire ranks of inferred template counts. In a later analysis, generation probabilities were computed using a VDJ recombination model fitted to out-of-frame rearrangements, and the results were checked against IGoR. A later analysis scored TCR-TCR, TCR-HLA and TCR-CMV co-occurrence with hypergeometric tests, applying a repertoire-size bias correction to TCR pairs. To estimate false discovery rates, a later analysis permuted the HLA or CMV assignments 20 times. In a later analysis, co-occurring TCRs were grouped using DBSCAN, and TCRdist sequence similarity was added for clustering within HLA-allele-positive subsets. Repertoires with fewer than 30,000 or more than 120,000 public chains, plus five repertoires with anomalous nucleotide sharing, were excluded from co-occurrence clustering. Imported from immuneACCESS, the table was reduced by TCRdb to in-frame sequences with V and J called. These copies leave out some clones; in studies compared against another copy, an unresolved V gene accounts for under half, and the cause of the remainder is not known. V and J calls and clone size follow that table, whereas D and trimming were derived from the DNA. The sample table contains about 130,000 clones; only one count was recorded for 75% to 85% of them. The ten largest clones represent 8.9% of the sample.

The sample belongs to a study of cytomegalovirus exposure and HLA in healthy donors (dated by TCRdb to about 2017). With regard to the full study: An earlier analysis of some 600 of the donors reported approximately 280 Gb of sequence data and about 120 million unique TCR beta sequences obtained from about 170 million T cells. The study was designed to test whether signatures of past pathogen exposure could be identified by cataloging public T cell receptors. A separate validation cohort of roughly 120 different subjects was used in addition to the 666-subject first cohort. The number of typed donors differed by locus: about 620-640 for A, B, C, DRB1 and DQB1; 500 to 550 for DQA1; approximately 600 for DPA1; and some 430 for DPB1. On average, approximately 250,000 unique TCR beta nucleotide sequences were sequenced per donor among fewer than 500 genotyped donors of the cohort, with around 19% of those sequences being non-productive. Using immunosequencing, the study profiled T cell repertoires from 666 subjects and related those repertoires to cytomegalovirus serostatus. The later analysis used no new phenotypic data to find candidate immune exposures, relying instead on TCR beta sequences and their occurrence across donors. A later genetic analysis took genome-wide SNP genotypes for about 55% of the roughly 700 donors and used that subset as a discovery cohort. Every repertoire in the discovery cohort had been generated on one and the same sequencing platform. Among the roughly 400 genotyped donors, about 83% belonged to the genetic ancestry cluster associated with self-reported Caucasian donors. Donor age, sex, ethnicity and CMV serostatus were collected together with the repertoire data. Because of strong linkage in the cohort, a few DR-DQ haplotypes were treated as single units for association and clustering. HLA typing included class I and class II loci at four-digit resolution. Roughly 310 gigabases of sequencing data and 78 million or so unique TCR sequences were included in an early release covering several hundred HLA-typed donors. In a later analysis, previously published TCR beta repertoires from more than 500 donors were re-analyzed and high-resolution HLA genotyping was added so that TCR occurrence patterns could be studied. High-throughput TCR immunosequencing, statistical association of individual TCRs with disease status, and machine learning were combined to predict cytomegalovirus infection status. An earlier analysis of 587 of the donors applied high-throughput TCR beta sequencing to assess whether each TCR beta V gene segment acted as functional or pseudogenic. The investigation overall reported the following: Because some donors lacked HLA typing at each locus, the association tests relied only on the typed subset. A further reported finding was that TCR beta sequences accurately predicted the HLA-A and HLA-B alleles for most subjects in the first cohort. In a later analysis, HLA-associated TCR beta chains were found to be more clonally expanded and to have lower generation probabilities than equally common non-associated chains. According to a later genetic analysis, donors in an Asian-associated ancestry cluster had fewer N-insertions in productive TCRs than the roughly 660-donor mean. While some public TCRs were present in many individuals, most TCR sequences turned up only very rarely across donors. In a later analysis, several top co-occurrence clusters were reported to appear linked to parvovirus B19, influenza, CMV and Epstein-Barr virus. Linkage disequilibrium might explain the correlated functional status among segregating V segments, but an unknown experimental factor could not be ruled out. The presence/absence analyses assumed that sequencing depth was roughly uniform across donors, and that assumption may not be true. The classifier was reported to diagnose cytomegalovirus status with high specificity and sensitivity in both the original cohort and the validation cohort. A cluster of highly shared sequence variants was judged likely to represent a technical artifact of the sequencing pipeline. A later analysis associated 15,000 to 20,000 TCR beta sequences with specific HLA alleles at a false discovery rate of 0.05. When HLA alleles, especially DR and DQ, strongly co-occurred, TCR associations were difficult to assign to individual alleles. In this cohort, only TCR beta chains were sequenced, and detectable features were limited by the absence of alpha or paired-chain data. It was suggested by the authors that the approach could potentially be generalized to other disease states and immunological phenotypes. In a later genetic analysis, a missense DCLRE1C variant was associated with V-gene and J-gene trimming of TCR beta chains, and the association was replicated in an independent cohort. Immune exposure information for the cohort was limited to CMV serostatus. In a later analysis, TCR association rates were found to vary across HLA loci, with the most associated TCRs seen for DRB1 alleles and the fewest for HLA-C alleles. A later analysis found that most CMV-associated TCR beta chains appeared HLA-restricted, with HLA associations seemingly driven largely by CMV exposure. An earlier analysis of around 600 of the donors showed that most TCR beta V segments appeared in productive rearrangements either about 87% or about 30% of the time, which broadly matched IMGT annotations. Because counts were too low, seventeen rarely observed V segments, including chromosome 9 orphons, were excluded from the earlier analysis of fewer than 650 of the donors. Because the 87-base-pair reads could not distinguish some IMGT-functional V segments, including TRBV6-2 and TRBV6-3, those segments were excluded. In the study, around 150 TCR beta chains were listed as associated with cytomegalovirus. In vitro tests confirmed that three of the cytomegalovirus-associated TCR beta chains recognize cytomegalovirus antigens.

The cohort consisted of 666 healthy bone marrow donors. At the time of sampling, all cohort members were nominally healthy, though unrecorded immune exposures were likely present. The donor tested CMV seropositive, placing the donor among the 250 to 350 seropositive members of the cohort. Each donor provided a peripheral blood sample, and peripheral blood mononuclear cells were used for TCR beta sequencing. Genomic DNA extraction from the blood cell samples was performed with the Qiagen DNeasy Blood Extraction Kit. The sequenced material came from PBMCs. This chain joins TRBV7-9 to TRBJ2-3, and TRBD1 aligns with 9 junction nucleotides. This sequence was found in a man aged 25-45 years in good health and CMV-seropositive. At the DNA level, the sequence is TGTGCCAGCAGCGCCTGGGACAGGGATTTCGCAGATACGCAGTATTTT. This translates into CASSAWDRDFADTQYF. When the CDR3 is completed using the reference TRBV7-9 and TRBJ2-3 genes on either side, the full variable domain is DTGVSQNPRHKITKRGQNVTFRCDPISEHNRLYWYRQTLGQGPEFLTYFQNEAQLEKSRLLSDRFSAERPKGSFSTLEIQRTEQGDSAMYLCASSAWDRDFADTQYFGPGTRLTVL.